This T cell receptor beta chain comes out of a study of identical twins. TCRdb re-derived calls from the 5' RACE reads in MiXCR, one entry per CDR3 protein. The sample carries around 470,000 distinct CDR3 sequences, 12% to 15% recorded once. This CDR3 is built from 13 residues. Germline loops: CDR1 SGHTA, CDR2 FQGNSA. Trimming shortened V by 2 bases and J by 6 bases, and 8 bases separated the two germline ends. This clonotype has only a few counts. All donors were healthy Caucasians. These sequences were also reported in another study, on yellow fever vaccine responses in identical twins.

The clonotype comes from a woman in her late teens or twenties in good health. This chain connects TRBV7-2 to TRBJ2-1; D call uncertain. Material: CD4+ T cells sorted from blood. CDR3 sequence: CASSLPPFNEQFF. CDR3 nucleotide sequence: TGTGCCAGCAGCTTACCCCCCTTCAATGAGCAGTTCTTC. The full variable domain, in which reference TRBV7-2 and TRBJ2-1 provide the parts outside the CDR3, is GAGVSQSPSNKVTEKGKDVELRCDPISGHTALYWYRQSLGQGLEFLIYFQGNSAPDKSGLPSDRFSAERTGGSVSTLTIQRTQQEDSAVYLCASSLPPFNEQFFGPGTRLTVL.